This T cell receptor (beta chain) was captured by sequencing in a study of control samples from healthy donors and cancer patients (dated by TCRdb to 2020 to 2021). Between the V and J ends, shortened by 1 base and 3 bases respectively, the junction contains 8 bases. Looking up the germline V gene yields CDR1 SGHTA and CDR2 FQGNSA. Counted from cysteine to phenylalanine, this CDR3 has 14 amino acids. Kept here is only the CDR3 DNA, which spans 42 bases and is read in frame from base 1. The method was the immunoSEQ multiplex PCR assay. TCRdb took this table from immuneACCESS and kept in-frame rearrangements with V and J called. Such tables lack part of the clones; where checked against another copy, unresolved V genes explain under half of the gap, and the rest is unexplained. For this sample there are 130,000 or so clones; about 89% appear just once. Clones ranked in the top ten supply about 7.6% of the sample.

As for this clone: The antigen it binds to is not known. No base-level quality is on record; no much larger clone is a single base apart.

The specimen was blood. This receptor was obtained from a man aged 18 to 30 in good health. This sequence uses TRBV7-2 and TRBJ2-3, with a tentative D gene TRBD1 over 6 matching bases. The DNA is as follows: TGTGCCAGCAGCTTAGTGAGGGGGACAGATACGCAGTATTTT. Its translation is CASSLVRGTDTQYF.